These T cell receptor beta chains were read from a single sample in a study of blood T cell repertoires in COVID-19. The method was immunoSEQ multiplex PCR; TCRdb's version includes in-frame clones alone and lacks a portion of them. The data hold about 81,000 clones, with more than 75% observed a single time. Sequencing was performed on peripheral blood. All receptors come from a woman between 70 and 85 years old with acute or convalescent COVID-19. CDR3s include the opening cysteine and the closing phenylalanine or tryptophan. D genes are given only for firm matches. Clone size, where shown, is once, few, many, or a class for clones that have expanded.

d_call clone_size j_call v_call cdr3_nt cdr3_aa
NA NA TRBJ1-2 TRBV5-1 TGCGCCAGCAGCGAGGAGGGAGCAATCGGTGGCTACACCTTC CASSEEGAIGGYTF
TRBD1 NA TRBJ1-2 TRBV2 TGTGCCAGCCCGGGACAGGGGACCTATGGCTACACCTTC CASPGQGTYGYTF
NA few TRBJ1-5 TRBV19 TGTGCCAGTACGTTGGTAGGGAGTTGGAATCAGCCCCAGCATTTT CASTLVGSWNQPQHF
NA once TRBJ2-5 TRBV10-2 TGCGCCAGCAGTGACCCGGGACAAATAGCCCAAGAGACCCAGTACTTC CASSDPGQIAQETQYF
NA NA TRBJ1-2 TRBV30 TGTGCCTGGAGCAGGAAAGGAGGTAGCGGCTACACCTTC CAWSRKGGSGYTF
TRBD1 NA TRBJ2-1 TRBV7-8 TGTGCCAGCAGCCCAGCCGGGACAGGGGAGGGTGGTGAGCAGTTCTTC CASSPAGTGEGGEQFF
NA NA TRBJ2-5 TRBV7-2 TGTGCCAGCAGCTACCAAACGCGGGGTCTTCAAGAGACCCAGTACTTC CASSYQTRGLQETQYF
NA NA TRBJ1-1 TRBV21-1 TGTGCCAGCAGTGGGACAGGGCCGCCTGAAGCTTTCTTT CASSGTGPPEAFF
TRBD1 NA TRBJ1-1 TRBV6-5 TGTGCCAGCAGCCCCCACAGGGGAACGAACACTGAAGCTTTCTTT CASSPHRGTNTEAFF
NA once TRBJ2-5 TRBV28 TGTGCCAGCAGTTTATCCGGGATACAAGAGACCCAGTACTTC CASSLSGIQETQYF
NA NA TRBJ1-2 TRBV6-1 TGTGCCAGCAGTGAAGCAGGAGGCTATGGCTACACCTTC CASSEAGGYGYTF
NA many TRBJ1-1 TRBV2 TGTGCCAGCATCCCCACAGTAAACACTGAAGCTTTCTTT CASIPTVNTEAFF
NA once TRBJ2-3 TRBV9 TGTGCCAGCAGCGTTGACAGTTCCCCGTACACAGATACGCAGTATTTT CASSVDSSPYTDTQYF
TRBD1 NA TRBJ1-5 TRBV19 TGTGCCAGTAACCGACAGGGCCTCCCCAATCAGCCCCAGCATTTT CASNRQGLPNQPQHF
TRBD1 once TRBJ2-5 TRBV6-5 TGTGCCAGCAGTTATGATAAGACAGGGTCGAAGACCCAGTACTTC CASSYDKTGSKTQYF
TRBD2 NA TRBJ2-5 TRBV5-5 TGTGCCAGCAGCCTCAGACTAGCTGGGGTCGAGACCCAGTACTTC CASSLRLAGVETQYF
NA NA TRBJ1-2 TRBV28 TGTGCCAGCAGTGCCTCCCAGGCAGGGAACACCTATGGCTACACCTTC CASSASQAGNTYGYTF
NA NA TRBJ1-1 TRBV18 TGTGCCAGCTCACGACTTCCAGGGGACCGGGGCACTGAAGCTTTCTTT CASSRLPGDRGTEAFF
NA NA TRBJ1-3 TRBV3-1/TRBV3-2 TGTGCCAGCAGCCAAGAAGGGAGTAAAATCTCTGGAAACACCATATATTTT CASSQEGSKISGNTIYF
NA NA TRBJ2-4 TRBV19 TGTGCCAGTAGTACCCCGGGACTCGAAAACATTCAGTACTTC CASSTPGLENIQYF
NA once TRBJ2-1 TRBV11-2 TGTGCCAGCAGCTTGGGCCAGGGGAATGAGCAGTTCTTC CASSLGQGNEQFF
NA NA TRBJ1-1 TRBV7-2 TGTGCCAGCAGCTTAGTCGAGGGTACTGAAGCTTTCTTT CASSLVEGTEAFF